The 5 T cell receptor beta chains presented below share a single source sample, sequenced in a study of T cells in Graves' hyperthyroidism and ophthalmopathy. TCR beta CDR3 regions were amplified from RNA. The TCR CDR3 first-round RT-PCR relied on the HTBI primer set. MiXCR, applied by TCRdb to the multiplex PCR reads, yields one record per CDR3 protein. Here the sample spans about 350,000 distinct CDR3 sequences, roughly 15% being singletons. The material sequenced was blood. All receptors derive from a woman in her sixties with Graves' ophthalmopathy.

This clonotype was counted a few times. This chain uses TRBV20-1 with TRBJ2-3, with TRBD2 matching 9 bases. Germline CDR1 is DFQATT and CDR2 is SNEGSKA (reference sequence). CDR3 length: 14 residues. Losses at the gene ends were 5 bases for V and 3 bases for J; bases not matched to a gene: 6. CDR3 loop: CSAPKTSGTDTQYF. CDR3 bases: TGCAGTGCTCCGAAGACTAGCGGAACAGATACGCAGTATTTT.

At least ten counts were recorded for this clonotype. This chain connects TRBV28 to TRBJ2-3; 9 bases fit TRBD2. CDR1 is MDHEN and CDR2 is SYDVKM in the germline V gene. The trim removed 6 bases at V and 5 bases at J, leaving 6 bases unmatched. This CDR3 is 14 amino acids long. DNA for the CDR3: TGTGCCAGCAGGGCGGGAGGGCCAGTAGATACGCAGTATTTT. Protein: CASRAGGPVDTQYF.

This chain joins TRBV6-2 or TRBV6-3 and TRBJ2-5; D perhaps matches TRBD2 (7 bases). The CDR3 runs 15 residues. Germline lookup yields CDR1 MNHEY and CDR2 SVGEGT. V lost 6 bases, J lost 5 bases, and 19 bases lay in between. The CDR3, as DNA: TGTGCCAGCAGCGCTACTGGGGGGGCGAGGGAGACCCAGTACTTC. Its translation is CASSATGGARETQYF.

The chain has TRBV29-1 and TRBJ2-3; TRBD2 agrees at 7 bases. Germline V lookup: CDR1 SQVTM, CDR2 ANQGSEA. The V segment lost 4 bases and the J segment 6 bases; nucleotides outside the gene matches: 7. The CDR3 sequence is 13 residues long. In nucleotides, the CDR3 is TGCAGCGTTGTAGGCGGGGGTATGGATACGCAGTATTTT. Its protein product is CSVVGGGMDTQYF.

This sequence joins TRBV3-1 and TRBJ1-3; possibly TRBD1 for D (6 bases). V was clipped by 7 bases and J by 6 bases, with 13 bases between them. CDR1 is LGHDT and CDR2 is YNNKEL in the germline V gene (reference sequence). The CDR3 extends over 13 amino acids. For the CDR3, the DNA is TGTGCCAGCACCCTTAGGGGGGTAAACACCATATATTTT. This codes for CASTLRGVNTIYF.